These T cell receptor beta chains were read from a single sample in a study of spatial heterogeneity in lung cancer. TCRdb reprocessed the 5' RACE reads via MiXCR and lists one record per CDR3 protein. Among around 25,000 distinct CDR3 sequences listed, more than 10% were seen once. This sample comprised PBMCs, obtained at surgery. All receptors come from a female donor with early-stage non-small cell lung cancer. Both conserved end residues are part of each CDR3. A D gene is named only where the DNA matches it firmly. Clone size is shown for a subset of rows, as once, few, many or a class of expanded clone.

>TRBJ2-5|TRBV20-1|NA|NA
TGCAGTGCTAGTCGGCAGACAGAGACCCAGTACTTC
CSASRQTETQYF
>TRBJ1-1|TRBV5-4|NA|many
TGTGCCAGCAGCATACCTCAGGGGCCGAACACTGAAGCTTTCTTT
CASSIPQGPNTEAFF
>TRBJ2-7|TRBV5-4|NA|NA
TGTGCCAGCAGCTTGGGGGGCCGTGGGGACTTCTACGAGCAGTACTTC
CASSLGGRGDFYEQYF
>TRBJ2-3|TRBV28|NA|many
TGTGCCAGCAGTTCAAGGTTCTCGCTCACAGATACGCAGTATTTT
CASSSRFSLTDTQYF
>TRBJ2-3|TRBV23-1|NA|large
TGCGCCAGCAGTTCCCAACGCAGGTTACAGATTCGCACAGATACGCAGTATTTT
CASSSQRRLQIRTDTQYF
>TRBJ2-3|TRBV20-1|NA|medium-sized
TGCAGTGCTAGAGGACCAAAAGCTAGAGATACGCAGTATTTT
CSARGPKARDTQYF
>TRBJ2-2|TRBV5-1|TRBD1|many
TGCGCCAGCAGCTCGGACGGGACAGGGGGAACCGGGGAGCTGTTTTTT
CASSSDGTGGTGELFF
>TRBJ2-3|TRBV5-4|NA|many
TGTGCCAGCAGCTTGCTTGAGGCAGATACGCAGTATTTT
CASSLLEADTQYF
>TRBJ2-3|TRBV15|NA|NA
TGTGCCACCAGCCCTGCGCGCGGAAATCTTCCTAGCACAGATACGCAGTATTTT
CATSPARGNLPSTDTQYF
>TRBJ2-3|TRBV7-2|NA|many
TGTGCCAACTCCAGGGACCTTCGCACAGATACGCAGTATTTT
CANSRDLRTDTQYF
>TRBJ2-2|TRBV20-1|NA|NA
TGCAGTGCCCAAAGGACCCCAGCGAACACCGGGGAGCTGTTTTTT
CSAQRTPANTGELFF
>TRBJ2-5|TRBV12-3/TRBV12-4|TRBD2|NA
TGTGCCAGCAGTCGGACTAGCTTACAAGAGACCCAGTACTTC
CASSRTSLQETQYF
>TRBJ2-6|TRBV6-6|NA|NA
TGTGCCAGCAGGAGGGATTCTGGGGCCAACGTCCTGACTTTC
CASRRDSGANVLTF
>TRBJ2-7|TRBV6-6|TRBD1|few
TGTGCCAGCAGTACCCGGACAGGGACCTACGAGCAGTACTTC
CASSTRTGTYEQYF
>TRBJ2-1|TRBV29-1|NA|NA
TGCAGCGTTGAGAGACCTACCTACAATGAGCAGTTCTTC
CSVERPTYNEQFF
>TRBJ2-7|TRBV5-1|TRBD1|many
TGCGCCAGCAGCTTGGGCGGACAGGCGGAGCGGGAGCAGTACTTC
CASSLGGQAEREQYF
>TRBJ2-7|TRBV20-1|NA|many
TGCAGTGCTAGATCCCGGGGCAGCTGGTACGAGCAGTACTTC
CSARSRGSWYEQYF
>TRBJ2-2|TRBV24-1|NA|many
TGTGCCACCAGTGATTTGGGAGACAGTACCGGGGAGCTGTTTTTT
CATSDLGDSTGELFF
>TRBJ2-3|TRBV7-2|NA|many
TGTGCCAGCAGCTTAGCGGGGGGGCCCAGCACAGATACGCAGTATTTT
CASSLAGGPSTDTQYF
>TRBJ2-1|TRBV30|NA|many
TGTGCCTGGAGCGGGATCGGTAGGTACAATGAGCAGTTCTTC
CAWSGIGRYNEQFF
>TRBJ1-5|TRBV10-3|NA|NA
TGTGCCATCAGTGATACGGGGGTTTATCGGCCCCAGCATTTT
CAISDTGVYRPQHF
>TRBJ2-3|TRBV27|NA|NA
TGTGCCAGCAGTCCCTCGGACAGTTATACGCAGTATTTT
CASSPSDSYTQYF
>TRBJ1-1|TRBV5-6|NA|many
TGTGCCAGCAGTAAGGGGTTGACTGAAGCTTTCTTT
CASSKGLTEAFF
>TRBJ1-6|TRBV28|NA|many
TGTGCCACCTCCGGAGTTGATTCACCCCTCCACTTT
CATSGVDSPLHF
>TRBJ2-1|TRBV10-3|TRBD2|many
TGTGCCATCAGTGAAGTCCCAGCGGGGGCCCCTCCGTTCTTC
CAISEVPAGAPPFF
>TRBJ2-1|TRBV25-1|TRBD2|many
TGTGCCAGCAGTGAGGGGTTGACTAGCGGGGTTTACAATGAGCAGTTCTTC
CASSEGLTSGVYNEQFF
>TRBJ2-5|TRBV25-1|NA|many
TGTGCCAGCAGTCCCCCCGGCCGAGGAGGGCAAGAGACCCAGTACTTC
CASSPPGRGGQETQYF
>TRBJ2-5|TRBV6-5|NA|NA
TGTGCCAGCAGTTACGGGCGGTTCCAAGAGACCCAGTACTTC
CASSYGRFQETQYF
>TRBJ1-4|TRBV5-4|TRBD1|many
TGTGCCAGCAGCAAAACAGGGGTGGGTGAAAAACTGTTTTTT
CASSKTGVGEKLFF
>TRBJ2-6|TRBV30|NA|many
TGTGCCTGGGGCCAGTCTGGGGCCAACGTCCTGACTTTC
CAWGQSGANVLTF
>TRBJ2-3|TRBV12-3/TRBV12-4|TRBD2|many
TGTGCCAGCAGGTCACCTAGCGGGGGAACTAGCACAGATACGCAGTATTTT
CASRSPSGGTSTDTQYF
>TRBJ2-1|TRBV9|TRBD2|many
TGTGCCAGCAGCGTTGAACAGCGGGGGGTCTATTACAATGAGCAGTTCTTC
CASSVEQRGVYYNEQFF
>TRBJ2-1|TRBV12-3/TRBV12-4|NA|NA
TGTGCCAGCAGTTTTTTGGGAATAGACCACAATGAGCAGTTCTTC
CASSFLGIDHNEQFF
>TRBJ2-6|TRBV4-2|NA|few
TGTGCCAGCAGCCAAGATTTCAGGGCCTCCGGGGCCAACGTCCTGACTTTC
CASSQDFRASGANVLTF
>TRBJ2-5|TRBV19|NA|many
TGTGCCAGTACCAGATCTTGGAGGGGCCAAGAGACCCAGTACTTC
CASTRSWRGQETQYF
>TRBJ2-5|TRBV7-9|NA|few
TGTGCCAGCAGCTTAGTTGACTATCAAGAGACCCAGTACTTC
CASSLVDYQETQYF
>TRBJ2-5|TRBV24-1|TRBD2|many
TGTGCCACCAGTGATTTGCCGACTAGCGGGAAACAAGAGACCCAGTACTTC
CATSDLPTSGKQETQYF
>TRBJ2-1|TRBV20-1|TRBD2|few
TGCAGTGCTAGAGACATTATGGGGACTAGCGAATTCTTC
CSARDIMGTSEFF
>TRBJ2-7|TRBV20-1|NA|many
TGCAGTGCTAGAGAAGGCGCAGGGAGCTCCTACGAGCAGTACTTC
CSAREGAGSSYEQYF
>TRBJ2-2|TRBV6-1|TRBD2|many
TGTGCCAGCAGTGTCTTTGCGGGGGGATATACCGGGGAGCTGTTTTTT
CASSVFAGGYTGELFF
>TRBJ1-1|TRBV7-8|NA|many
TGTGCCAGCAGCTTTAACGGCCAGGTTGAAGCTTTCTTT
CASSFNGQVEAFF
>TRBJ2-3|TRBV24-1|TRBD1|many
TGTGCCACCAGTGATAACTCCGGGACAGGGACGGGAGATACGCAGTATTTT
CATSDNSGTGTGDTQYF
>TRBJ2-5|TRBV20-1|NA|many
TGCAGTGGTATCCCGGGGGCTGGTGGTGAAGAGACCCAGTACTTC
CSGIPGAGGEETQYF
>TRBJ2-1|TRBV20-1|TRBD2|many
TGCAGTGCTAGAGATTGGGAAGCGGGGGGAGACTCCTACAATGAGCAGTTCTTC
CSARDWEAGGDSYNEQFF